This T cell receptor beta chain was retrieved from a study of a mutant IDH1 vaccine in newly diagnosed glioma. On the study more broadly: Treated patients, approximately 60% male and roughly 38% female, averaged approximately 40 years of age. Before enrollment, the patients had been treated with radiotherapy alone, temozolomide alone, or both together. Most of them had received both. Study findings and constraints: Patients mounted vaccine-induced immune responses in roughly 93% of cases.

Time point noted: week 23, last vaccination. Topical imiquimod accompanied each vaccine dose, which consisted of 300 ug of mutant IDH1 20-mer peptide. Only in-frame clones appear in the TCRdb table, and some are missing; sequencing was by immunoSEQ multiplex PCR. This table holds 25,000 to 35,000 clones, 70% to 90% found once. Concerning this clone: Its antigen remains unknown.

The CDR3 sequence is 16 residues long. V was pared by 5 bases and J by 1 base, with 15 bases between. The germline V gene encodes CDR1 SGHAT and CDR2 FQNNGV. Sequenced material: PBMCs, taken from a glioma patient whose treatment included an IDH1 peptide vaccine. This clonotype was sampled from a man aged 40-50 years with glioma. This chain joins TRBV11-2 and TRBJ2-4; no reliable D call. The CDR3 protein is CASSQESYLAKNIQYF. CDR3 nucleotides: TGTGCCAGCAGCCAAGAGAGTTACCTCGCCAAAAACATTCAGTACTTC.